These T cell receptor beta chains were read from a single sample in a study of T cell responses to AZD1222 COVID-19 vaccine. TCRdb's copy holds only in-frame clones and misses some; the assay was immunoSEQ multiplex PCR. The table includes some 110,000 clones, approximately 90% detected once. The sample was peripheral blood, taken on day 0 of AZD1222 vaccination. Source of these receptors: an adult in good health. CDR3s include the opening cysteine and the closing phenylalanine or tryptophan.

v_call: TRBV20-1; j_call: TRBJ2-5; cdr3_aa: CSASSGGETETQYF
v_call: TRBV7-8; j_call: TRBJ1-2; cdr3_aa: CASSRAQGRGYGYTF
v_call: TRBV2; j_call: TRBJ2-7; cdr3_aa: CASSSGGVRIGYEQYF
v_call: TRBV28; j_call: TRBJ1-5; cdr3_aa: CASSMGGNSNQPQHF
v_call: TRBV4-1; j_call: TRBJ1-2; cdr3_aa: CASSQGQGAPGGYTF
v_call: TRBV24-1; j_call: TRBJ2-2; cdr3_aa: CATSDPWGTGELFF
v_call: TRBV29-1; j_call: TRBJ2-1; cdr3_aa: CSVDRGLTSDEQFF
v_call: TRBV19; j_call: TRBJ2-1; cdr3_aa: CASSIRASGSNEQFF
v_call: TRBV27; j_call: TRBJ1-5; cdr3_aa: CASSPGQGRNQPQHF
v_call: TRBV5-1; j_call: TRBJ2-2; cdr3_aa: CASSAGTEELFF
v_call: TRBV4-2; j_call: TRBJ1-6; cdr3_aa: CASSQEISFGGLNSPLHF
v_call: TRBV5-6; j_call: TRBJ1-6; cdr3_aa: CASSLQGVYSPLHF
v_call: TRBV19; j_call: TRBJ1-2; cdr3_aa: CASSIPPNGYTF
v_call: TRBV11-3; j_call: TRBJ2-7; cdr3_aa: CASRYGSYEQYF
v_call: TRBV11-2; j_call: TRBJ2-5; cdr3_aa: CASSWRLAGILQTQYF
v_call: TRBV29-1; j_call: TRBJ2-4; cdr3_aa: CSVGMDLKNIQYF
v_call: TRBV15; j_call: TRBJ2-5; cdr3_aa: CATSKMTETQYF
v_call: TRBV24-1; j_call: TRBJ1-4; cdr3_aa: CATSPGGTEEKLFF
v_call: TRBV6-6; j_call: TRBJ2-7; cdr3_aa: CASSYTTSGRHEQYF
v_call: TRBV29-1; j_call: TRBJ1-1; cdr3_aa: CSVEAQDSGAFF
v_call: TRBV18; j_call: TRBJ1-1; cdr3_aa: CASSPSVGTLNTEAFF
v_call: TRBV19; j_call: TRBJ1-6; cdr3_aa: CASSIRPGDSPLHF
v_call: TRBV6-2/TRBV6-3; j_call: TRBJ2-1; cdr3_aa: CASSPLAGERREQFF
v_call: TRBV7-2; j_call: TRBJ1-4; cdr3_aa: CASSTRVSANEKLFF